A single sample is the source of the 16 T cell receptor beta chains below, sequenced in a study of blood T cell repertoires in COVID-19. Generated by immunoSEQ multiplex PCR, the TCRdb table keeps only in-frame clones and is missing some. The data show around 13,000 clones, about nine tenths seen once. The sample taken for sequencing was peripheral blood. The receptors were gathered from a human donor in a cohort sampled during active COVID-19.

The chain has TRBV19 and TRBJ1-5; 11 nucleotides align to TRBD1. With 6 bases clipped from V and 7 bases from J, the junction kept 11 bases outside the gene matches. Germline V gene lookup returns CDR1 LNHDA and CDR2 SQIVND (reference sequence). This CDR3 comprises 16 residues. CDR3 bases: TGTGCCAGTAGCATTGTCGGACAGGGGGCATGGCAGCCCCAGCATTTT. This translates into CASSIVGQGAWQPQHF. Drawing the rest from reference TRBV19 and TRBJ1-5, the complete variable domain is DGGITQSPKYLFRKEGQNVTLSCEQNLNHDAMYWYRQDPGQGLRLIYYSQIVNDFQKGDIAEGYSVSREKKESFPLTVTSAQKNPTAFYLCASSIVGQGAWQPQHFGDGTRLSIL.

The chain is built from TRBV11-2 and TRBJ1-2; 9 nucleotides agree with TRBD1. Germline V gives CDR1 SGHAT, CDR2 FQNNGV. CDR3 size: 14 residues. The ends lost 6 bases at V and 3 bases at J; junction bases unmatched: 5. The CDR3 DNA sequence: TGTGCCAGCAGATTGACAGGGGGTGACTATGGCTACACCTTC. Amino acids: CASRLTGGDYGYTF.

The V gene is TRBV19, the J gene TRBJ1-4; 12 nucleotides match TRBD1. Germline-derived CDR1 and CDR2 are LNHDA and SQIVND (reference sequence). The CDR3 contains 14 residues. Unmatched junction bases numbered 4, after V lost 9 bases and J lost 5 bases. The DNA of the CDR3 is TGTGCCAGCTCGGGACAGGGGGCGAATGAAAAACTGTTTTTT. Translating gives CASSGQGANEKLFF. Drawing the rest from reference TRBV19 and TRBJ1-4, the complete variable domain is DGGITQSPKYLFRKEGQNVTLSCEQNLNHDAMYWYRQDPGQGLRLIYYSQIVNDFQKGDIAEGYSVSREKKESFPLTVTSAQKNPTAFYLCASSGQGANEKLFFGSGTQLSVL.

J is TRBJ1-2 and V is TRBV30; weak D call: TRBD1 (5 bases). Germline V lookup: CDR1 GTSNPN, CDR2 SVGIG (reference sequence). The CDR3 is 13 amino acids. The V and J ends lost 3 bases and 6 bases respectively, with 14 bases between them. This CDR3 reads CAWSAPRVHGYTF. Here the CDR3 DNA reads TGTGCCTGGAGCGCCCCCAGGGTTCATGGCTACACCTTC.

The V gene is TRBV5-1, the J gene TRBJ2-1, with 10 bases that match TRBD2. The V gene's germline CDR1 is SGHRS and CDR2 YFSETQ. Losses at the gene ends were 3 bases for V and 1 base for J; bases not matched to a gene: 4. The CDR3 is made up of 16 amino acids. CDR3 sequence: CASSSGLADSYNEQFF. CDR3 coding DNA: TGCGCCAGCAGCTCTGGACTAGCGGATTCCTACAATGAGCAGTTCTTC.

The chain combines TRBV5-4 with TRBJ2-1, with a possible D match to TRBD2 (6 bases). The germline V gene has CDR1 SGHNT and CDR2 YYREEE (reference sequence). V gave up 4 bases and J gave up 3 bases, with 20 bases separating them. The CDR3 runs 17 residues. CDR3 sequence reads: CASSPDASGTRYNEQFF. The CDR3 bases are TGTGCCAGCAGCCCCGACGCCTCCGGGACTCGCTACAATGAGCAGTTCTTC.

The chain combines TRBV20-1 with TRBJ1-2, with 8 bases lining up with TRBD1. V dropped 6 bases and J dropped 8; count of bases not matched to a gene: 2. Germline V gene lookup returns CDR1 DFQATT and CDR2 SNEGSKA (reference sequence). The CDR3 is made up of 10 amino acids. The CDR3 DNA is TGCAGTGCGGGGACAGGCGGCTACACCTTC. This sequence encodes CSAGTGGYTF.

In DNA, the CDR3 is TGTGCCAGCAGCTTGGACAGGGGGGGAACGCCTGAAGCTTTCTTT. Translation gives CASSLDRGGTPEAFF. The chain uses TRBV7-2 and TRBJ1-1, with 10 bases identical to TRBD1. V lost 3 bases to trimming and J lost 6 bases; unmatched junction nucleotides: 7. CDR1 and CDR2 (germline): SGHTA, FQGNSA. The CDR3 is 15 residues long.

The rearrangement uses TRBV7-9 and TRBJ2-3; D not resolved. V lost 1 base, J lost 2 bases, and 10 bases lay in between. Germline CDR1 SEHNR, CDR2 FQNEAQ (reference sequence). The length of the CDR3 is 15 residues. The CDR3 here is CASSLGRSPTDTQYF. The CDR3 DNA reads TGTGCCAGCAGCTTAGGTCGGTCGCCCACAGATACGCAGTATTTT.

This chain connects TRBV6-5 to TRBJ2-7, with 10 bases that match TRBD2. The length of the CDR3 is 14 residues. Germline loops: CDR1 MNHEY, CDR2 SVGAGI. Trimming took 5 bases from V and 3 from J; bases not matched to a gene: 4. Here the CDR3 reads CASSTLAGDYEQYF. CDR3 DNA: TGTGCCAGCAGTACCCTAGCGGGGGACTACGAGCAGTACTTC.

The chain uses TRBV29-1 and TRBJ2-2, with TRBD2 identical over 10 bases. CDR3 size: 16 residues. With 5 bases clipped from V and 5 bases from J, the junction kept 11 bases outside the gene matches. Germline loops: CDR1 SQVTM, CDR2 ANQGSEA. As DNA, the CDR3 is TGCAGCGTTAGTGGTAGCGGGAGGTCGGGGACCGGGGAGCTGTTTTTT. Residues: CSVSGSGRSGTGELFF.

The chain has TRBV7-3 and TRBJ2-1, with 15 bases identical to TRBD2. Trimming took 1 base from V and 7 from J; bases not matched to a gene: 20. Germline CDR1 reads SGHTA; CDR2 reads FQGTGA. The CDR3 runs 22 residues. The CDR3 bases are TGTGCCAGCAGCTTAATCAGGGCAGGCACCGGGACTAGCGGGAGGCGGGGGAATGAGCAGTTCTTC. Translating it yields CASSLIRAGTGTSGRRGNEQFF.

J is TRBJ2-3 and V is TRBV7-9, with D uncertain. Deletions cut 8 bases from V and 6 bases from J, with 12 bases between. CDR3 length: 12 residues. Germline CDR1 SEHNR, CDR2 FQNEAQ (reference sequence). CDR3 coding DNA: TGTGCCAGCGGGCTCTCCATGGATACGCAGTATTTT. Translating it yields CASGLSMDTQYF. Filled out from reference TRBV7-9 and TRBJ2-3, the complete variable domain reads DTGVSQNPRHKITKRGQNVTFRCDPISEHNRLYWYRQTLGQGPEFLTYFQNEAQLEKSRLLSDRFSAERPKGSFSTLEIQRTEQGDSAMYLCASGLSMDTQYFGPGTRLTVL.

The J gene is TRBJ1-2, the V gene TRBV5-1, with D perhaps matching TRBD1 (5 bases). Germline lookup yields CDR1 SGHRS and CDR2 YFSETQ. The germline V and J ends were trimmed by 0 bases and 5 bases, with 14 bases remaining between them. This CDR3 contains 15 residues. For the CDR3, the DNA is TGCGCCAGCAGCTTGGATGGCAGGGAAAGATATGGCTACACCTTC. Translated: CASSLDGRERYGYTF.

This chain links TRBV19 with TRBJ2-3; 11 bases line up with TRBD2. V shed 4 bases, J shed 4 bases, and the junction held 10 bases outside the gene matches. The CDR3 has 17 residues. Germline-derived CDR1 and CDR2 are LNHDA and SQIVND (reference sequence). CDR3 region: CASSTTLAGGPPDTQYF. Here the CDR3 DNA reads TGTGCCAGTAGTACCACGTTAGCGGGAGGGCCCCCAGATACGCAGTATTTT.

This clone occurred a few times. This chain uses TRBV6-4 with TRBJ2-2; D gene ambiguous. The CDR3 extends over 14 amino acids. The germline gives CDR1 MRHNA, CDR2 SNTAGT. V was pared by 5 bases and J by 0 bases, with 7 bases between. CDR3 sequence (DNA): TGTGCCAGCAGTAGAGAGTCGAACACCGGGGAGCTGTTTTTT. It encodes CASSRESNTGELFF.